The source of this T cell receptor (beta chain) is a study of Ad26.COV2.S vaccination and SARS-CoV-2 variants. Assay: immunoSEQ multiplex PCR; the TCRdb copy retains only in-frame clones and omits some. The repertoire has around 450,000 clones, more than 80% of them found once; the top ten carry 10% to 15%. There are 11 residues in the CDR3. Treatment indicated: some 20 received Ad26.COV2.S at low or high dose, single or two shots; about five received placebo; per-sample allocation not given. Specimens were obtained on day 63 following the first vaccine or placebo injection. Sequenced here: peripheral blood, sampled in a trial of Ad26.COV2.S vaccine versus placebo. This clonotype originated in a person between 18 and 65 years old who received the Ad26.COV2.S COVID-19 vaccine or a placebo. This chain links TRBV21-1 with TRBJ1-6; the D call TRBD1 from the table was never checked on the DNA. TRBV21-1 is labeled a pseudogene. CDR3 nucleotides: TGTGCCATAAGGGGTTGGTCACCCCTCCACTTT. Protein product: CAIRGWSPLHF.